This entry is about one T cell receptor beta chain. The data belong to a study of blood T cells in healthy people across ages. Isolating PBMCs gave at least 6.5 million of these cells per sample. At least 5.5 micrograms of total RNA were extracted per sample. A J-beta primer mix and a sample-barcoded 5' primer were used in a second PCR of roughly 7 to 12 cycles. Template switching added a 12-random-nucleotide identifier to every cDNA molecule. TCRdb redid the calling of the 5' RACE reads with MiXCR, one entry per CDR3 protein. The table has about 930,000 distinct CDR3 sequences, almost 30% seen once. The CDR3 length is 13 residues. V lost 2 bases and J 6 bases, leaving 10 bases between the germline ends. The germline V gene has CDR1 SGHDN and CDR2 FVKESK. The same data also went into a second study, on T cells of mothers and their children.

The receptor's source is a woman between 35 and 50 years old in good health. The gene calls are TRBV14 and TRBJ1-1; unclear D gene. Sequenced sample: blood. CDR3 bases: TGTGCCAGCAGCCAACTCTCTGGGGCTGAAGCTTTCTTT. Translation gives CASSQLSGAEAFF.